This TCR beta chain is drawn from a study of blood T cell repertoires in COVID-19. Overall study context: In each case, the material was cDNA or gDNA derived from T cells, B-cell-depleted T cells, or PBMCs.

Per the germline V gene, CDR1 is GTSNPN and CDR2 is SVGIG (reference sequence). This CDR3 has 10 amino acids. With V trimmed by 8 bases and J by 4 bases, 1 base remained unmatched. In the study's own analysis: Nucleated cell number was recorded as an estimate derived from reference gene primer amplification. Measured with immunoSEQ multiplex PCR; TCRdb has only the in-frame clones, and not every one. Clone size and the V and J calls come from that table; the DNA yielded D and trimming. The data contain around 200,000 clones, 86% of them singletons. The chain has TRBV30 and TRBJ2-7, with TRBD2 identical over 8 bases. The receptor was isolated from a woman in her fifties or sixties with COVID-19, enrolled during active disease. Sequencing was carried out using peripheral blood. CDR3 in DNA: TGTGCCACGGGGGGGTACGAGCAGTACTTC. As protein: CATGGYEQYF. The variable domain in full, completed from reference TRBV30 and TRBJ2-7, reads SQTIHQWPATLVQPVGSPLSLECTVEGTSNPNLYWYRQAAGRGLQLLFYSVGIGQISSEVPQNLSASRPQDRQFILSSKKLLLSDSGFYLCATGGYEQYFGPGTRLTVT.